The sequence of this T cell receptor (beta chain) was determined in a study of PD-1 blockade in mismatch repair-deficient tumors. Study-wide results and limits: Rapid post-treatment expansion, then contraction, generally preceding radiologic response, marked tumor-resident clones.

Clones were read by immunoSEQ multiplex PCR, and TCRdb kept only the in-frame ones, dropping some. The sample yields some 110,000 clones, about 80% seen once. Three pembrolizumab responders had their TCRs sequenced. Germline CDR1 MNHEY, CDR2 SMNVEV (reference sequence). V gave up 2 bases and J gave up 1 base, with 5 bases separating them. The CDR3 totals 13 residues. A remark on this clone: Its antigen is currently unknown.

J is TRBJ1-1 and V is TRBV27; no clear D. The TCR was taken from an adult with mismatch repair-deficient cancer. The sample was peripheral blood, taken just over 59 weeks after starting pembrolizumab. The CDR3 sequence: CASSLLGNTEAFF. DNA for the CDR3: TGTGCCAGCAGTTTACTGGGGAACACTGAAGCTTTCTTT.